This T cell receptor beta chain was identified in a study of a mutant IDH1 vaccine in newly diagnosed glioma. Background on the study: Following radiotherapy alone, or alongside temozolomide cycles, vaccination was started after an interval of 4-6 weeks. Earlier therapy was either radiotherapy, temozolomide, or both, and most got both. Of the patients given treatment, about 62% were male and approximately 38% were female, and a mean age of roughly 40 years was recorded.

This CDR3 contains 16 residues. From germline, CDR1 is SGHRS and CDR2 YFSETQ. Trimming removed 2 bases from V and 1 base from J; junction bases left unmatched: 6. Assay used: immunoSEQ multiplex PCR; TCRdb lists only in-frame clones, some missing. Of about 55,000 clones in the sample, 84% are singletons; the top ten hold under 4.5%. For this clone: Antigen: not known.

Study-wide results and limits: Seemingly, top peripheral T cell clonotype changes bore no relation to pseudoprogression.

The time point: week 35, safety follow-up. The vaccine gave 300 ug of a 20-mer mutant IDH1 peptide subcutaneously per dose. Source: PBMCs, taken from a glioma patient whose treatment included an IDH1 peptide vaccine. This TCR came from a woman between 18 and 30 years old with glioma. This chain connects TRBV5-1 to TRBJ1-3; TRBD1 matches 7 bases. CDR3 coding DNA: TGCGCCAGCAGCTTACGGACAGGACAATCTGGAAACACCATATATTTT. Protein product: CASSLRTGQSGNTIYF.